This T cell receptor beta chain was sequenced in a study of blood T cell repertoires in COVID-19 (TCRdb year 2020). Background on the whole study: Samples from collaborators originated in the United States, Italy and Spain and spanned both the acute and convalescent phases of COVID-19. The prospective study material was composed of cDNA or gDNA derived from T cells, B-cell-depleted T cells, or PBMCs. Deeply sampled blood TCRbeta repertoires from subjects exposed to, actively infected with, or recovered from COVID-19 were included in the dataset. The repertoires were released in a freely available public database meant as a resource for research on the immune response to SARS-CoV-2. Samples came from the ongoing ImmuneRACE study (first 160 participants) plus 1,254 subjects from 6 global collaborators. A de-identified subject ID, COVID-19 status, age in years and sex were almost always included in the sample metadata. HLA class I and class II types, where available, came from metadata supplied by the sample provider rather than from assay-based typing.

Collaborating institutions collected whole blood in K2EDTA tubes following their own protocols. Collaborator samples were shipped for TCRbeta analysis as frozen whole blood, isolated PBMCs, or DNA extracted from either sample type. General conclusions and limits of the study: How much clinical and demographic metadata was included differed by source and by participant, and the metadata was provided uncurated.

Of note for this clone: Its cognate antigen has yet to be identified. Base qualities are not at hand, and no much larger clone is one base apart.

TCRbeta CDR3 regions were amplified from genomic DNA by means of the immunoSEQ Assay, a bias-controlled multiplex PCR. Turning to the authors' computational methods: Nucleated cell counts per sample were estimated from amplification of reference gene primers within the assay. To quantify the absolute abundance of each unique TCRbeta CDR3 rearrangement, sequence reads were collapsed and filtered. For each sample, productive Simpson clonality was calculated by taking the square root of Simpson's diversity index across productive rearrangements. TCRdb obtained this table from immuneACCESS and retained in-frame rearrangements with V and J assigned. These tables miss some clones; where compared with another copy, unresolved V genes account for less than half of the shortfall, and the remainder is unexplained. V, J and clone size reflect that table, while D and trimming were determined from the DNA. In all, the sample holds 88,000 or so clones, and about 88% of those were seen once. Jointly, the top ten make up about 7.7% of the sample.

From a lookup of the germline V gene (reference sequence), CDR1 and CDR2 are WNHNN and SYGVQD. V drops 3 bases and J drops 2 bases, leaving 9 bases in between. Reading from cysteine to phenylalanine, the CDR3 counts 14 amino acids. The entry retains the CDR3 DNA only, 42 bases that are in frame from base 1. The rearranged segments are TRBV10-1 and TRBJ2-3, and the D gene may be TRBD1, 6 bases matching. The clonotype comes from a man aged 60 to 69 with acute or convalescent COVID-19. The material sequenced was peripheral blood. The bases read TGCGCCAGCAGTGACGGGACAAACACAGATACGCAGTATTTT. It codes for CASSDGTNTDTQYF.